The 14 T cell receptor beta chains given below trace back to one sample, sequenced in a study of CD8 T cells in Susac syndrome. After extraction with the RNeasy kit, roughly 0.45 to 1 ug of the RNA was reverse transcribed using random hexamers. TCRdb re-called the immunoSEQ multiplex PCR reads with MiXCR, one entry per CDR3 protein. This sample has roughly 150,000 distinct CDR3 sequences, with approximately 95% found just once. Sequences were obtained from CD4+ T cells from PBMCs. The receptors were sampled from a human donor with Susac syndrome.

The chain is built from TRBV19 and TRBJ1-1; D gene ambiguous. Germline V CDR1 and CDR2: LNHDA, SQIVND (reference sequence). CDR3 length: 13 residues. The V gene lost 5 bases and the J gene lost 1 base, with 8 bases spanning the gap. The CDR3 DNA reads as TGTGCCAGTAGTCGGGCAGGGAACACTGAAGCTTTCTTT. Translating gives CASSRAGNTEAFF.

The chain has TRBV20-1 and TRBJ1-2, with D unclear. The CDR3 has 13 amino acids. Between the trimmed V and J ends, which lost 3 bases and 3 bases, there was a span of 11 bases. Germline-derived CDR1 and CDR2 are DFQATT and SNEGSKA (reference sequence). DNA of the CDR3: TGCAGTGCTAGTGGAGGACCGGACTATGGCTACACCTTC. Its protein product is CSASGGPDYGYTF.

This rearrangement joins TRBV2 to TRBJ1-5; 8 bases fit TRBD1. V dropped 6 bases and J dropped 5; count of bases not matched to a gene: 9. In germline, CDR1 is SNHLY, CDR2 FYNNEI. The CDR3 has 15 amino acids. Here the CDR3 reads CASRNRGNRDQPQHF. The DNA of the CDR3 is TGTGCCAGCAGAAACAGGGGGAATCGGGATCAGCCCCAGCATTTT.

The CDR3 is CASSYPGDTGELFF. CDR3 in DNA: TGTGCCAGCAGTTACCCAGGGGATACCGGGGAGCTGTTTTTT. The chain links TRBV6-5 to TRBJ2-2, with a weak D call TRBD1 (6 bases). Deletions cut 2 bases from V and 5 bases from J, with 9 bases between. The CDR3 has 14 residues. Germline CDR1 reads MNHEY; CDR2 reads SVGAGI.

The chain combines TRBV29-1 with TRBJ2-5; D remains ambiguous. Germline V gene sequence: CDR1 SQVTM, CDR2 ANQGSEA. This CDR3 comprises 12 residues. The ends were cut back, 3 bases at V and 8 bases at J, with 13 bases in the middle. The CDR3 sequence is CSVEWVGNTQYF. The CDR3 nucleotides read TGCAGCGTTGAGTGGGTGGGGAACACCCAGTACTTC.

The chain is built from TRBV3-1 and TRBJ2-7; no firm D call. Trimming took 1 base from V and 6 from J, leaving 13 bases between them. This CDR3 contains 14 residues. CDR1 is LGHDT, CDR2 YNNKEL, per germline (reference sequence). The CDR3 is CASSQAVSTVEQYF. CDR3 coding DNA: TGTGCCAGCAGCCAAGCCGTCTCTACCGTCGAGCAGTACTTC.

J is TRBJ2-2 and V is TRBV20-1, with 8 positions matching TRBD2. Looked up from germline, CDR1 is DFQATT and CDR2 is SNEGSKA (reference sequence). The trim removed 2 bases at V and 0 bases at J, leaving 5 bases unmatched. The CDR3 has 16 amino acids. CDR3 loop: CSARSSGSPNTGELFF. In nucleotides, the CDR3 is TGCAGTGCTAGATCTAGCGGGTCACCGAACACCGGGGAGCTGTTTTTT.

The chain employs TRBV3-1 and TRBJ2-1; D gene unclear. V was trimmed by 0 bases and J by 15 bases, leaving 24 bases between them. The CDR3 spans 16 residues. Germline CDR1 reads LGHDT; CDR2 reads YNNKEL (reference sequence). The CDR3 region is CASSQERGRSPPRLFF. In nucleotides, the CDR3 is TGTGCCAGCAGCCAAGAGAGAGGACGCTCACCCCCCCGACTGTTCTTC.

The V call is TRBV6-2 or TRBV6-3, the J call TRBJ1-2, with 7 bases matching TRBD1. With 4 bases clipped from V and 8 bases from J, the junction kept 10 bases outside the gene matches. CDR1 MNHEY and CDR2 SVGEGT come from the germline V gene. CDR3 size: 14 residues. CDR3 region: CASSWTGRSQGYTF. The CDR3 coding sequence is TGTGCCAGCAGTTGGACAGGCCGGTCCCAAGGCTACACCTTC.

J is TRBJ2-3 and V is TRBV21-1. TRBV21-1 has pseudogene status. This CDR3 contains 16 residues. This chain's CDR3 is CASSKAVLGFTDTQYF. CDR3 nucleotide sequence: TGTGCCAGCAGCAAAGCAGTTCTGGGATTCACAGATACGCAGTATTTT.

The J gene is TRBJ1-5, the V gene TRBV7-9, with D possibly TRBD1 on 5 matching bases. Germline-derived CDR1 and CDR2 are SEHNR and FQNEAQ (reference sequence). V was cut by 5 bases and J by 3 bases, with 14 bases left in between. This CDR3 is built from 15 residues. The DNA of the CDR3 is TGTGCCAGCAGCCTTAGGGGCGATGCCAATCAGCCCCAGCATTTT. This encodes CASSLRGDANQPQHF.

The chain combines TRBV15 with TRBJ2-6, with TRBD1 matching over 8 bases. There are 17 residues in the CDR3. Trimming removed 6 bases from V and 4 bases from J; junction bases left unmatched: 11. CDR1 LNHNV and CDR2 YYDKDF come from the germline V gene (reference sequence). The CDR3 spells CATRDWTGNTGANVLTF. CDR3 coding DNA: TGTGCCACCAGGGACTGGACAGGGAATACCGGGGCCAACGTCCTGACTTTC.

J is TRBJ2-3 and V is TRBV7-3; D possibly corresponds to TRBD1 (6 bases). Trimming took off 8 bases at V and 2 bases at J, with 17 bases between the two ends. Germline V gene sequence: CDR1 SGHTA, CDR2 FQGTGA. CDR3 length: 15 residues. This CDR3 reads CASSPRQADTDTQYF. The CDR3 DNA sequence: TGTGCCAGCTCCCCGAGACAGGCAGACACAGATACGCAGTATTTT.

CDR3 DNA: TGTGCCAGTAGTATGGAGGGGTGGAATCAGCCCCAGCATTTT. It is translated as CASSMEGWNQPQHF. J is TRBJ1-5 and V is TRBV19; possibly TRBD1 for D (5 bases). The length of the CDR3 is 14 residues. Germline V lookup: CDR1 LNHDA, CDR2 SQIVND (reference sequence). With 3 bases removed from V and 4 bases from J, the gap between germline ends came to 10 bases.